This entry describes one T cell receptor beta chain. TCRdb re-derived calls from the 5' RACE reads in MiXCR, one entry per CDR3 protein. The sample lists approximately 260,000 distinct CDR3 sequences, roughly 15% occurring once. The data are from a study of T-cell memory formation after mild COVID-19. V lost 0 bases to trimming and J lost 0 bases, with 8 bases between them. Germline V CDR1 and CDR2: SGHTA, FQGNSA. The CDR3 loop spans 15 amino acids. This receptor was taken from a man between 18 and 29 years old who had mild COVID-19 (a few samples of this study predate the infection). Cell type and time point are not known. The chain couples TRBV7-2 to TRBJ1-1; D possibly corresponds to TRBD1 (5 bases). Sequenced input: PBMCs or a T cell subset sorted from them (not recorded which). Here the CDR3 reads CASSLAQVMNTEAFF. The CDR3 DNA is TGTGCCAGCAGCTTAGCACAGGTCATGAACACTGAAGCTTTCTTT.